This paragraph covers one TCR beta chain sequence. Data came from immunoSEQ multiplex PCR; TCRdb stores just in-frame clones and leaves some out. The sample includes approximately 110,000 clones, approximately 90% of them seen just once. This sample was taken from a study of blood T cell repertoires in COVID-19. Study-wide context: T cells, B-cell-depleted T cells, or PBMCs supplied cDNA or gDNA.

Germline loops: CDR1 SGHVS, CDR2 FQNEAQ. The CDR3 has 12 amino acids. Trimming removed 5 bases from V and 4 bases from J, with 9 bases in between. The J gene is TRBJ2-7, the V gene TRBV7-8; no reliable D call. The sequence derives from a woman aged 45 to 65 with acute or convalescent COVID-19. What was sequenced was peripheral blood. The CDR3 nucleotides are TGTGCCAGCAGCCCCGGAGAGTACGAGCAGTACTTC. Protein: CASSPGEYEQYF. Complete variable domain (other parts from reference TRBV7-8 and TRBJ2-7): GAGVSQSPRYKVAKRGQDVALRCDPISGHVSLFWYQQALGQGPEFLTYFQNEAQLDKSGLPSDRFFAERPEGSVSTLKIQRTQQEDSAVYLCASSPGEYEQYFGPGTRLTVT.